These 25 T cell receptor beta chains were all obtained from the same sample, sequenced in a study of blood T cell repertoires in COVID-19 (dated by TCRdb to the early 2020s). Library generation was performed with the immunoSEQ multiplex PCR assay. TCRdb mirrors the immuneACCESS table, restricted to in-frame sequences. Some clones are absent from its copies; in checked studies, under half trace to an unresolved V gene, and the reason for the others is unknown. In this sample the table shows about 190,000 clones, about four fifths of which occur a single time. Approximately 6.9% of the sample is in the top ten clones. Sample: peripheral blood. These receptor sequences come from a man aged 55 to 70 with acute or convalescent COVID-19.

This clone has a handful of counts. The chain recombines TRBV2 with TRBJ2-4, with D maybe TRBD2 (5 bases). The CDR3 loop spans 14 amino acids. V dropped 2 bases and J dropped 6 bases, with 11 bases sitting between them. Germline V lookup: CDR1 SNHLY, CDR2 FYNNEI. This chain's CDR3 is CASSETFAGNIQYF. The CDR3 nucleotides read TGTGCCAGCAGTGAAACGTTTGCGGGAAACATTCAGTACTTC.

The chain is built from TRBV19 and TRBJ1-5; D is possibly TRBD1 (5 bases). The germline V and J ends were trimmed by 4 bases and 3 bases, with 10 bases remaining between them. The CDR3 has 14 residues. Germline CDR1 reads LNHDA; CDR2 reads SQIVND (reference sequence). CDR3 nucleotide sequence: TGTGCCAGTAGTACCACAGGTGCCAATCAGCCCCAGCATTTT. The encoded protein is CASSTTGANQPQHF. The full variable domain, its missing parts supplied by reference TRBV19 and TRBJ1-5, is DGGITQSPKYLFRKEGQNVTLSCEQNLNHDAMYWYRQDPGQGLRLIYYSQIVNDFQKGDIAEGYSVSREKKESFPLTVTSAQKNPTAFYLCASSTTGANQPQHFGDGTRLSIL.

J is TRBJ1-4 and V is TRBV6-1; no clear D. CDR1 is MNHNS and CDR2 is SASEGT in the germline V gene. The CDR3 is 15 residues long. V was pared by 1 base and J by 3 bases, with 9 bases between. The DNA for the CDR3 is TGTGCCAGCAGTGAAGGGGCAGGTTCTAATGAAAAACTGTTTTTT. Its translation is CASSEGAGSNEKLFF.

This clone was seen once. This chain joins TRBV7-9 and TRBJ2-3; 10 bases are shared with TRBD2. V lost 2 bases and J lost 0; bases outside the gene matches: 2. This CDR3 is built from 16 residues. The germline gives CDR1 SEHNR, CDR2 FQNEAQ (reference sequence). The CDR3 DNA is TGTGCCAGCAGCTTAATAGCGGGGGGCAGCACAGATACGCAGTATTTT. Residues: CASSLIAGGSTDTQYF. Variable domain in full (rest from reference TRBV7-9 and TRBJ2-3): DTGVSQNPRHKITKRGQNVTFRCDPISEHNRLYWYRQTLGQGPEFLTYFQNEAQLEKSRLLSDRFSAERPKGSFSTLEIQRTEQGDSAMYLCASSLIAGGSTDTQYFGPGTRLTVL.

This chain links TRBV18 with TRBJ2-1, with TRBD2 matching over 10 bases. The CDR3 consists of 17 residues. Trimming cost V 3 bases and J 0 bases; bases outside gene matches: 5. Germline-derived CDR1 and CDR2 are KGHSH and LQKENI. CDR3 loop: CASSPFSGGSSYNEQFF. CDR3 coding DNA: TGTGCCAGCTCACCGTTTAGCGGGGGGAGCTCCTACAATGAGCAGTTCTTC.

The CDR3: CASTTRSSYEKLFF. CDR3 nucleotides: TGTGCCAGCACAACGAGGTCCTCCTATGAAAAACTGTTTTTT. This chain uses TRBV2 with TRBJ1-4; D unclear. Trimming removed 7 bases at V and 6 bases at J, with 15 bases between. The germline V gene has CDR1 SNHLY and CDR2 FYNNEI. The CDR3 is made up of 14 amino acids.

This sequence joins TRBV12-5 and TRBJ1-5, with D possibly matching TRBD1 (6 bases). Germline values: CDR1 LGHNT, CDR2 FRNRAP. V dropped 5 bases and J dropped 4 bases, with 12 bases sitting between them. This CDR3 is 14 amino acids long. CDR3 DNA sequence: TGTGCTAGTGGTCACGGACAGAATAATCAGCCCCAGCATTTT. It specifies CASGHGQNNQPQHF. The variable domain in full, with the rest retrieved from reference TRBV12-5 and TRBJ1-5, is DARVTQTPRHKVTEMGQEVTMRCQPILGHNTVFWYRQTMMQGLELLAYFRNRAPLDDSGMPKDRFSAEMPDATLATLKIQPSEPRDSAVYFCASGHGQNNQPQHFGDGTRLSIL.

This clone was seen only a few times. The chain recombines TRBV19 with TRBJ1-1, with D possibly being TRBD1 (5 bases). The CDR3 consists of 14 residues. V was cut by 1 base and J by 11 bases, with 17 bases left in between. Germline V gene sequence: CDR1 LNHDA, CDR2 SQIVND (reference sequence). The CDR3 region is CASSIGGLAGRAFF. CDR3 coding DNA: TGTGCCAGTAGTATAGGAGGGTTGGCAGGGAGGGCTTTCTTT.

This chain joins TRBV3-1 (or the pseudogene TRBV3-2) and TRBJ2-2; D is unclear. V shed 0 bases and J shed 5 bases, with 7 bases lying between them. Germline assignment: CDR1 LGHDT and CDR2 YNNKEL (reference sequence). This CDR3 spans 14 amino acids. Here the CDR3 reads CASSQEFVTGELFF. In DNA, the CDR3 is TGTGCCAGCAGCCAAGAGTTCGTAACCGGGGAGCTGTTTTTT.

The chain employs TRBV7-2 and TRBJ1-6; the match to TRBD1 covers 7 bases. J was trimmed by 8 bases and V by 4 bases; bases with no gene match: 11. Germline assignment: CDR1 SGHTA and CDR2 FQGNSA. The CDR3 spans 16 residues. CDR3 residues: CASSWGQRPADSPLHF. CDR3 DNA sequence: TGTGCCAGCAGCTGGGGACAGAGGCCGGCGGATTCACCCCTCCACTTT.

J is TRBJ2-2 and V is TRBV7-8; D ambiguous. The CDR3 spans 11 residues. Germline CDR1 SGHVS, CDR2 FQNEAQ. V was clipped by 5 bases and J by 5 bases, with 3 bases between them. The CDR3 region has the DNA TGTGCCAGCAGCCCTACCGGGGAGCTGTTTTTT. As protein: CASSPTGELFF.

This clone was found once. Here the CDR3 DNA reads TGTGCCAGCAGTGAAGCAAAAAGGAGGGGACCCCAAGAGACCCAGTACTTC. It codes for CASSEAKRRGPQETQYF. This chain links TRBV2 with TRBJ2-5, with D maybe TRBD2 (6 bases). Germline CDR1 reads SNHLY; CDR2 reads FYNNEI. The germline V and J ends were trimmed by 0 bases and 1 base, with 15 bases remaining between them. The CDR3 extends over 17 amino acids.

J is TRBJ2-3 and V is TRBV3-1 (or the pseudogene TRBV3-2); maybe TRBD2 (5 bases). CDR3 size: 14 residues. The germline CDR1 and CDR2 sequences are LGHDT and YNNKEL (reference sequence). V lost 4 bases, J lost 2 bases, and 10 bases lay in between. CDR3 DNA: TGTGCCAGCAGCCCCCCGGACTTCACAGATACGCAGTATTTT. This translates into CASSPPDFTDTQYF.

Here the CDR3 DNA reads TGTGCCAGCAGCTCGGGGGTAGGAAACACCATATATTTT. Encoded protein: CASSSGVGNTIYF. The chain uses TRBV11-2 and TRBJ1-3; D might be TRBD1 (5 bases). This CDR3 has 13 amino acids. Germline V gene data show CDR1 as SGHAT and CDR2 as FQNNGV. V lost 4 bases to trimming and J lost 4 bases, with 8 bases between them.

V and J are TRBV5-4 and TRBJ2-7, with 9 nucleotides matching TRBD2. The CDR3 is made up of 14 amino acids. Germline assignment: CDR1 SGHNT and CDR2 YYREEE (reference sequence). V lost 4 bases, J lost 6 bases, and 8 bases stayed unmatched. The CDR3 region is CASSPSGAFLEQYF. The CDR3 nucleotides read TGTGCCAGCAGCCCTAGCGGGGCCTTCCTCGAGCAGTACTTC.

The V gene is TRBV5-1, the J gene TRBJ2-3; D unclear. This CDR3 contains 14 residues. The germline V and J ends were trimmed by 4 bases and 0 bases, with 9 bases remaining between them. The germline CDR1 and CDR2 sequences are SGHRS and YFSETQ. As DNA, the CDR3 is TGCGCCAGCAGCGCGATTACGAGCACAGATACGCAGTATTTT. Amino acid sequence: CASSAITSTDTQYF.

The chain couples TRBV6-5 to TRBJ2-2; 7 bases match TRBD2. Germline CDR1 reads MNHEY; CDR2 reads SVGAGI. The ends lost 10 bases at V and 5 bases at J; junction bases unmatched: 10. The CDR3 length is 14 residues. For the CDR3, the DNA is TGTGCCATCTTTTCGGGGGGTGATACCGGGGAGCTGTTTTTT. Translation gives CAIFSGGDTGELFF.

In nucleotides, the CDR3 is TGCGCCAGCAGCTCGTTTGGCACAGATACGCAGTATTTT. It translates to CASSSFGTDTQYF. V and J are TRBV5-1 and TRBJ2-3; no firm D call. Germline assignment: CDR1 SGHRS and CDR2 YFSETQ. Trimming pared 3 bases from V and 1 base from J, leaving 6 bases between. There are 13 residues in the CDR3.

V is TRBV6-2 or TRBV6-3 and J is TRBJ2-7, with D possibly TRBD2 on 5 matching bases. The CDR3 is 14 amino acids. The germline V gene has CDR1 MNHEY and CDR2 SVGEGT. V lost 2 bases and J lost 0, with 8 bases in between. The CDR3 here is CASSYPGSSYEQYF. The CDR3 DNA sequence: TGTGCCAGCAGTTACCCGGGGAGCTCCTACGAGCAGTACTTC.

This chain joins TRBV9 and TRBJ2-7, with a possible D match to TRBD1 (5 bases). V was trimmed by 0 bases and J by 0 bases, leaving 10 bases between them. This CDR3 spans 15 amino acids. Per germline, CDR1 SGDLS and CDR2 YYNGEE. CDR3 amino acids: CASSVVPTDSYEQYF. The CDR3 coding sequence is TGTGCCAGCAGCGTAGTCCCGACAGACTCCTACGAGCAGTACTTC. Using reference TRBV9 and TRBJ2-7 for the parts outside the CDR3, the full variable domain is DSGVTQTPKHLITATGQRVTLRCSPRSGDLSVYWYQQSLDQGLQFLIQYYNGEERAKGNILERFSAQQFPDLHSELNLSSLELGDSALYFCASSVVPTDSYEQYFGPGTRLTVT.

The chain uses TRBV7-2 and TRBJ2-2, with TRBD1 matching over 9 bases. The V gene end was trimmed by 5 bases and the J gene end by 6 bases; junction bases not matched to a gene: 10. CDR3 length equals 16 residues. Per the germline V gene, CDR1 is SGHTA and CDR2 is FQGNSA. The CDR3 sequence: CASSTSPDRGSGELFF. DNA of the CDR3: TGTGCCAGCAGCACTAGCCCCGACAGGGGGTCCGGGGAGCTGTTTTTT. Combining the CDR3 with reference TRBV7-2 and TRBJ2-2 gives the whole variable domain GAGVSQSPSNKVTEKGKDVELRCDPISGHTALYWYRQSLGQGLEFLIYFQGNSAPDKSGLPSDRFSAERTGGSVSTLTIQRTQQEDSAVYLCASSTSPDRGSGELFFGEGSRLTVL.

This rearrangement joins TRBV4-2 to TRBJ1-1; a possible D gene is TRBD1 (5 bases). The length of the CDR3 is 18 residues. Germline V gives CDR1 LGHNA, CDR2 YNFKEQ. V was shortened by 1 base and J by 7 bases, with 25 bases between the two germline ends. CDR3 loop: CASSQGLKGGAGSNEAFF. CDR3 in DNA: TGTGCCAGCAGCCAAGGTCTTAAGGGAGGGGCAGGGTCAAATGAAGCTTTCTTT.

Only one count was recorded for this clone. The V call is TRBV7-3, the J call TRBJ1-1, with D possibly matching TRBD1 (5 bases). V gave up 4 bases and J gave up 3 bases, with 18 bases separating them. CDR3 length: 16 amino acids. The germline gives CDR1 SGHTA, CDR2 FQGTGA. The CDR3 loop reads CASSYMGGPRDTEAFF. Written as DNA, the CDR3 is TGTGCCAGCAGCTATATGGGGGGACCGAGGGACACTGAAGCTTTCTTT.

This clone was seen a handful of times. In the same sample, other DNA sequences code for this CDR3. V usage is TRBV5-4 and J usage is TRBJ1-1; TRBD1 matches 7 bases. Trimming at V came to 4 bases and at J to 1 base, leaving 4 bases not matched to a gene. Germline CDR1 reads SGHNT; CDR2 reads YYREEE (reference sequence). This CDR3 region has 14 residues. The CDR3 region is CASSPTGTNTEAFF. Here the CDR3 DNA reads TGTGCCAGCAGCCCGACAGGGACGAACACTGAAGCTTTCTTT. Based on the CDR3 plus reference TRBV5-4 and TRBJ1-1, the full variable domain is ETGVTQSPTHLIKTRGQQVTLRCSSQSGHNTVSWYQQALGQGPQFIFQYYREEENGRGNFPPRFSGLQFPNYSSELNVNALELDDSALYLCASSPTGTNTEAFFGQGTRLTVV.

The V and J genes are TRBV7-9 and TRBJ2-7; D not resolved. V shed 2 bases and J shed 6 bases, with 11 bases lying between them. This CDR3 has 13 residues. Germline values: CDR1 SEHNR, CDR2 FQNEAQ (reference sequence). The CDR3 region has the DNA TGTGCCAGCAGCTTAATTAAGCTCGGCGAGCAGTACTTC. Translating it yields CASSLIKLGEQYF.